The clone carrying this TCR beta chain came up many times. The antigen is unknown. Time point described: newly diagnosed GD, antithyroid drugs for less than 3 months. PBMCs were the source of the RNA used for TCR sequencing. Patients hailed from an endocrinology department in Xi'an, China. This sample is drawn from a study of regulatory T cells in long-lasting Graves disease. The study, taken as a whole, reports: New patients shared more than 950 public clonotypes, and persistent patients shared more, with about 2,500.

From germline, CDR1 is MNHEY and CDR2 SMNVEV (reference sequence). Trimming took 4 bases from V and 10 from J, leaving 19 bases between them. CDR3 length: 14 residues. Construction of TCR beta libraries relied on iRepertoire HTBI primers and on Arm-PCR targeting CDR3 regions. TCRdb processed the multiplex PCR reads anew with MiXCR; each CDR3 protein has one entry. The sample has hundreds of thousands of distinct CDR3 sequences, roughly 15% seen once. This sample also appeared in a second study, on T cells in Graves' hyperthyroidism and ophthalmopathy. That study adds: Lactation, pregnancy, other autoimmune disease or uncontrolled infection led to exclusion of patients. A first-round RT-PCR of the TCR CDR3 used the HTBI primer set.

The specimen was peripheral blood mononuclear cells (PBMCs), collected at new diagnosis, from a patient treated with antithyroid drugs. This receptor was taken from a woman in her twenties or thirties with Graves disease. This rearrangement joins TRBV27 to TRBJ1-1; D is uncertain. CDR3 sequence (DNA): TGTGCCAGCAGTTCCCAAAATAGTCCCCAACTAGCTTTCTTT. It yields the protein CASSSQNSPQLAFF.